This TCR beta chain was retrieved from a study of blood T cell repertoires in COVID-19. Overall study context: Sources were T cells, B-cell-depleted T cells, or PBMCs; the material itself was cDNA or gDNA.

The table came from immunoSEQ multiplex PCR; TCRdb's copy has only in-frame clones and leaves some out. Altogether around 170,000 clones are present, around 86% being singletons, with the ten largest covering over 6%. Trimming cost V 3 bases and J 0 bases, with 14 bases left between them. The CDR3 length is 16 residues. Per germline, CDR1 SGHTA and CDR2 FQGNSA. Sequences were obtained from peripheral blood. The origin of this receptor is a woman in her 70s with COVID-19, enrolled during active disease. The chain joins TRBV7-2 to TRBJ1-2; maybe TRBD1 (6 bases). As DNA, the CDR3 is TGTGCCAGCAGCTTTACCGGGGGGCGAGCTAACTATGGCTACACCTTC. Translated: CASSFTGGRANYGYTF. Supplemented by reference TRBV7-2 and TRBJ1-2, the full variable domain reads GAGVSQSPSNKVTEKGKDVELRCDPISGHTALYWYRQSLGQGLEFLIYFQGNSAPDKSGLPSDRFSAERTGGSVSTLTIQRTQQEDSAVYLCASSFTGGRANYGYTFGSGTRLTVV.